Presented here are 10 T cell receptor beta chains from one specimen sequenced in a study of blood T cell repertoires in COVID-19. The data were produced by immunoSEQ multiplex PCR, yet TCRdb's version contains in-frame clones alone and is incomplete. The sample holds about 300,000 clones; just under 90% are singletons and the top ten take roughly 2.9%. What was sequenced was PBMCs or T cells enriched from blood (not recorded which). The receptors here all came from a woman aged 45 to 65 who had been exposed to COVID-19.

This chain links TRBV5-1 with TRBJ1-2; D unclear. Trimming took 0 bases from V and 3 from J, leaving 9 bases between them. The CDR3 contains 14 residues. Germline V gene sequence: CDR1 SGHRS, CDR2 YFSETQ. CDR3: CASSLDTSDYGYTF. The DNA of the CDR3 is TGCGCCAGCAGCTTGGATACATCTGACTATGGCTACACCTTC.

The rearrangement joins TRBV7-8 to TRBJ1-5; D remains unclear. Trimming pared 3 bases from V and 7 bases from J, leaving 16 bases between. The germline gives CDR1 SGHVS, CDR2 FQNEAQ. The CDR3 runs 15 residues. In DNA, the CDR3 is TGTGCCAGCAGCTTCTCCTTAGGGCGGGGACAGCCCCAGCATTTT. Residues: CASSFSLGRGQPQHF.

The chain combines TRBV25-1 with TRBJ2-7; D uncertain. The germline V and J ends were trimmed by 3 bases and 4 bases, with 7 bases remaining between them. Per the germline V gene, CDR1 is MGHDK and CDR2 is SYGVNS. The CDR3 runs to 12 residues. DNA of the CDR3: TGTGCCAGCAGTGACTACCGATACGAGCAGTACTTC. The encoded protein is CASSDYRYEQYF.

The sample holds one count of this clone. CDR3 amino acids: CASRGYYGYTF. The CDR3, as DNA: TGTGCCAGCCGGGGGTATTATGGCTACACCTTC. The chain employs TRBV28 and TRBJ1-2; TRBD1 might be the D (5 bases). Germline CDR1 reads MDHEN; CDR2 reads SYDVKM. The CDR3 has 11 amino acids. V was trimmed by 8 bases and J by 5 bases, leaving 9 bases between them.

The rearrangement links TRBV7-8 to TRBJ2-1; 8 nucleotides align to TRBD1. V trimming: 5 bases; J trimming: 4 bases; junction bases outside the gene matches: 10. Per germline, CDR1 SGHVS and CDR2 FQNEAQ. The CDR3 runs 16 residues. The CDR3 nucleotides are TGTGCCAGCAGCCGACAGGGGCCGACCTCTTACAATGAGCAGTTCTTC. Residues: CASSRQGPTSYNEQFF.

About this clone: This same CDR3 is encoded by further DNA sequences in the sample. The chain has TRBV7-9 and TRBJ2-1; maybe TRBD2 (6 bases). This CDR3 contains 13 residues. V was pared by 3 bases and J by 7 bases, with 10 bases between. CDR1 and CDR2 (germline): SEHNR, FQNEAQ (reference sequence). CDR3: CASSFAGGNEQFF. The CDR3 DNA sequence: TGTGCCAGCAGCTTTGCTGGGGGGAATGAGCAGTTCTTC.

The V call is TRBV4-1, the J call TRBJ1-2; tentative D call: TRBD1 (5 bases). In germline, CDR1 is MGHRA, CDR2 YSYEKL. The V and J ends lost 0 bases and 4 bases respectively, with 12 bases between them. The CDR3 covers 15 residues. The chain's CDR3 is CASSQDDGGLYGYTF. In DNA, the CDR3 is TGCGCCAGCAGCCAAGACGACGGGGGACTCTATGGCTACACCTTC.

The chain carries TRBV5-1 and TRBJ1-2; possibly TRBD1 for D (5 bases). The CDR3 consists of 13 residues. Trimming pared 0 bases from V and 2 bases from J, leaving 5 bases between. The germline gives CDR1 SGHRS, CDR2 YFSETQ. The CDR3 DNA reads as TGCGCCAGCAGCTTGGAGGGGAACTATGGCTACACCTTC. Its translation is CASSLEGNYGYTF. Full variable domain (outside the CDR3, taken from reference TRBV5-1 and TRBJ1-2): KAGVTQTPRYLIKTRGQQVTLSCSPISGHRSVSWYQQTPGQGLQFLFEYFSETQRNKGNFPGRFSGRQFSNSRSEMNVSTLELGDSALYLCASSLEGNYGYTFGSGTRLTVV.

The chain combines TRBV28 with TRBJ2-2; the D gene is possibly TRBD1 (6 bases). The CDR3 extends over 17 amino acids. The germline V gene has CDR1 MDHEN and CDR2 SYDVKM. Trimming stripped 1 base from V and 5 bases from J, with 17 bases between. The CDR3 sequence: CASSLSISVRGTGELFF. The CDR3 nucleotides are TGTGCCAGCAGTTTATCCATAAGTGTCAGGGGAACCGGGGAGCTGTTTTTT.

This clone was detected only once. V usage is TRBV5-4 and J usage is TRBJ2-2; TRBD2 agrees at 9 bases. The CDR3 loop spans 15 amino acids. Germline V gene data show CDR1 as SGHNT and CDR2 as YYREEE (reference sequence). V was pared by 2 bases and J by 5 bases, with 4 bases of the junction left unmatched. CDR3 in amino acids: CASSFSGGSTGELFF. The CDR3 nucleotides read TGTGCCAGCAGCTTTAGCGGGGGAAGTACCGGGGAGCTGTTTTTT. Using reference TRBV5-4 and TRBJ2-2 for the parts outside the CDR3, the full variable domain is ETGVTQSPTHLIKTRGQQVTLRCSSQSGHNTVSWYQQALGQGPQFIFQYYREEENGRGNFPPRFSGLQFPNYSSELNVNALELDDSALYLCASSFSGGSTGELFFGEGSRLTVL.